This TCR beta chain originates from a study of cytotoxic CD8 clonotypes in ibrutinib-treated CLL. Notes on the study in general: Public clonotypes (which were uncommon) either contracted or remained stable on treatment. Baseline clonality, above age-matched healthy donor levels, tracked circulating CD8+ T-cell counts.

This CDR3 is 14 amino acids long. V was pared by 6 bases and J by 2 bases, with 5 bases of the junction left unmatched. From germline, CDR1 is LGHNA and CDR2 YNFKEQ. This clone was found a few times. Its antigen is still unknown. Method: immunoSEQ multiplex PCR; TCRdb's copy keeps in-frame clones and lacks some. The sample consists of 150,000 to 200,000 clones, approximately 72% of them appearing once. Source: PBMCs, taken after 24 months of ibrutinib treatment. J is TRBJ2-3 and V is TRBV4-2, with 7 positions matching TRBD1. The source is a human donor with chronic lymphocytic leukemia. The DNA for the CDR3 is TGTGCCAGCAGATTACAGGGGAACACAGATACGCAGTATTTT. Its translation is CASRLQGNTDTQYF.